This T cell receptor beta chain was sequenced in a study of CD8+ T cells in alopecia areata. The study's findings and limits: Clonality in the scalp and expanded CD8+ clones ranked among the top 100 were significantly decreased by tofacitinib.

The germline V and J ends were trimmed by 3 bases and 2 bases, with 14 bases remaining between them. Germline-derived CDR1 and CDR2 are SGHVS and FQNEAQ. This CDR3 region has 15 residues. Regarding this clone: Its antigen remains unidentified.

The treatment was: oral pan-JAK inhibitor, 5-10 mg twice daily. RNA was extracted and reverse transcribed into cDNA as the sequencing template. Clones were sequenced by immunoSEQ multiplex PCR, and TCRdb holds only the in-frame ones, with some missing. The table has around 150,000 clones, around three fifths seen once. This clonotype originated in a human donor with alopecia areata. The sequences come from CD4+ T cells sorted from blood, collected at week 24, from a patient treated with tofacitinib. The genes are TRBV7-8 and TRBJ2-7, with D uncertain. Written as DNA, the CDR3 is TGTGCCAGCAGCTTGGGCCACGGGCCAGCCTACGAGCAGTACTTC. Its protein is CASSLGHGPAYEQYF.